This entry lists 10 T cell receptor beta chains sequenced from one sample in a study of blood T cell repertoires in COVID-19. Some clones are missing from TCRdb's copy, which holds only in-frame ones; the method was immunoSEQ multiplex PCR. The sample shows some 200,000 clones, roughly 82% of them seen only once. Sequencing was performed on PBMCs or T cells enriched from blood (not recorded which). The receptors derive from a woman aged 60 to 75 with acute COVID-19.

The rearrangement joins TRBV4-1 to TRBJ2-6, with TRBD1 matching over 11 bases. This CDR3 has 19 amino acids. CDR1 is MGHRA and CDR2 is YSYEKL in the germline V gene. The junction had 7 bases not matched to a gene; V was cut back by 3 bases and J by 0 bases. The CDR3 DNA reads TGCGCCAGCAGCCAGAGCCCGGGACAGGGGGACTCTGGGGCCAACGTCCTGACTTTC. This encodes CASSQSPGQGDSGANVLTF.

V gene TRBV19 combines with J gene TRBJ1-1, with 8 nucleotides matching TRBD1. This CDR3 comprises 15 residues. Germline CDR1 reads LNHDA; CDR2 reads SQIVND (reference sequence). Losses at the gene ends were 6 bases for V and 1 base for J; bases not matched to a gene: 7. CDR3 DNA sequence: TGTGCCAGTAGCCCTCCTGGACAGGGGAACACTGAAGCTTTCTTT. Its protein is CASSPPGQGNTEAFF.

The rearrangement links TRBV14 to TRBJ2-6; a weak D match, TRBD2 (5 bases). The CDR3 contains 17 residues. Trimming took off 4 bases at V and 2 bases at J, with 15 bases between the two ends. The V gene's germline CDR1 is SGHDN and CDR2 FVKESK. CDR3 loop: CASSPTMTIAGANVLTF. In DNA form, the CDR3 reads TGTGCCAGCAGCCCTACCATGACTATTGCTGGGGCCAACGTCCTGACTTTC. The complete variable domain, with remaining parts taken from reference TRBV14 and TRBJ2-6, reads EAGVTQFPSHSVIEKGQTVTLRCDPISGHDNLYWYRRVMGKEIKFLLHFVKESKQDESGMPNNRFLAERTGGTYSTLKVQPAELEDSGVYFCASSPTMTIAGANVLTFGAGSRLTVL.

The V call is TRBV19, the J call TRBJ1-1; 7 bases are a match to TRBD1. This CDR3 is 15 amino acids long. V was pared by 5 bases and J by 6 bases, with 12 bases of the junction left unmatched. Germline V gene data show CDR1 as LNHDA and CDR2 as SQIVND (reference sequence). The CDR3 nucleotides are TGTGCCAGTAGTCCCGGAACAGGGGTTTTTTCTGAAGCTTTCTTT. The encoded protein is CASSPGTGVFSEAFF. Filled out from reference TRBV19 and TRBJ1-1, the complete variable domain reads DGGITQSPKYLFRKEGQNVTLSCEQNLNHDAMYWYRQDPGQGLRLIYYSQIVNDFQKGDIAEGYSVSREKKESFPLTVTSAQKNPTAFYLCASSPGTGVFSEAFFGQGTRLTVV.

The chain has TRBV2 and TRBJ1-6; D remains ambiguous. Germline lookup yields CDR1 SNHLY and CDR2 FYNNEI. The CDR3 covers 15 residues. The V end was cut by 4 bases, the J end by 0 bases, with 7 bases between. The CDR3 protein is CASSADSSYNSPLHF. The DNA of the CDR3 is TGTGCCAGCAGTGCCGATAGCTCCTATAATTCACCCCTCCACTTT.

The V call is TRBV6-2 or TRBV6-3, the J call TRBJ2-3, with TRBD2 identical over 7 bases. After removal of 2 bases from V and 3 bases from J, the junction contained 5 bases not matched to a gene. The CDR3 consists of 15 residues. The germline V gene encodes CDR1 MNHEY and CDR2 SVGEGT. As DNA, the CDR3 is TGTGCCAGCAGTTACGTGGGAGGGTATACAGATACGCAGTATTTT. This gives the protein CASSYVGGYTDTQYF.

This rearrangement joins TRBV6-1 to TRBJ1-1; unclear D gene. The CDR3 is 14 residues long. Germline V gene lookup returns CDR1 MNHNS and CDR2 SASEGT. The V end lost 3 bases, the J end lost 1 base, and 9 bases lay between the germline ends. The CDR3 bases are TGTGCCAGCAGTGATTCTGGAGGGAACACTGAAGCTTTCTTT. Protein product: CASSDSGGNTEAFF.

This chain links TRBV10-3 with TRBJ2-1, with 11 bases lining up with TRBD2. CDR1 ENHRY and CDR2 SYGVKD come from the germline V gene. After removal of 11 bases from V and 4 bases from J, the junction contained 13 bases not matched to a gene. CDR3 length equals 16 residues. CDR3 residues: CAGAVTSGVPYNEQFF. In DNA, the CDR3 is TGTGCCGGAGCGGTGACTAGCGGGGTACCTTACAATGAGCAGTTCTTC.

DNA for the CDR3: TGTGCCAGCAGTTTAGGGACAGGGCATTACAATGAGCAGTTCTTC. This translates into CASSLGTGHYNEQFF. The chain has TRBV28 and TRBJ2-1, with 9 bases identical to TRBD1. CDR3 size: 15 residues. Germline CDR1 and CDR2: MDHEN and SYDVKM. The junction had 3 bases not matched to a gene; V was cut back by 2 bases and J by 4 bases. Based on the CDR3 plus reference TRBV28 and TRBJ2-1, the full variable domain is DVKVTQSSRYLVKRTGEKVFLECVQDMDHENMFWYRQDPGLGLRLIYFSYDVKMKEKGDIPEGYSVSREKKERFSLILESASTNQTSMYLCASSLGTGHYNEQFFGPGTRLTVL.

For the CDR3, the DNA is TGTGCCAGCAGTTCAAACGGGACTACTCGTTTTGGGGAGCTGTTTTTT. It is translated as CASSSNGTTRFGELFF. This rearrangement joins TRBV27 to TRBJ2-2; 7 bases align to TRBD2. Germline V gene sequence: CDR1 MNHEY, CDR2 SMNVEV (reference sequence). This CDR3 is 16 amino acids long. J lost 8 bases, V lost 4 bases, and 13 bases had no gene match.